The text below deals with one T cell receptor beta chain. This clonotype showed up many times. This receptor's antigen is unknown. Per-base quality was not reported, and no clone a single base away is much larger than it. The germline V gene yields SGHRS for CDR1 and YFSETQ for CDR2. From the cysteine through the phenylalanine, the CDR3 covers 17 amino acids. The read is trimmed to its CDR3 DNA, 51 bases read in frame from base 1. Germline trimming amounts to 4 bases on V and 7 bases on J, with 16 as the count of junction bases outside the gene matches. The instrument given in TCRdb is Illumina HiSeq 2500. TCR beta libraries were prepared by quantitative 5'-RACE with molecular barcodes. The original pipeline was this. To identify disease-linked TCR variants, a new computational method was used, one built on a probabilistic model of VDJ rearrangement. The public reads were run again by TCRdb, first through fastp at Q25 and then through MiXCR, and only productive beta chains were kept. Every distinct CDR3 protein forms one entry, paired with its most common genes and DNA. It is TCRdb's table, rather than the study itself, that gives the V and J calls and clone size. The sample yields some 220,000 distinct CDR3 sequences; 10% were counted once. The ten largest clones take up around 2.6% of the sample.

This entry belongs to a study of CD8 T cells in ankylosing spondylitis (dated by TCRdb to between 2016 and 2019). In the study overall: The study set out to find disease-linked TCR variants by profiling T cell receptor beta repertoires in ankylosing spondylitis patients and healthy donors. The whole study cohort included 108 healthy donors and 25 ankylosing spondylitis patients. Samples of peripheral blood were taken, and for ankylosing spondylitis patients, synovial fluid was collected as well.

Overall study results and their limits: Significant enrichment of the disease-linked clones was reported in matched synovial fluid samples from ankylosing spondylitis patients. Some TCR beta motif variants had previously been reported in synovial fluid and blood of reactive arthritis patients, which suggested common disease-initiation mechanisms. Blood from ankylosing spondylitis patients appeared to be characterized by a TCR beta motif composed of about eight highly homologous amino acid variants. The disease-linked clones showed a CD8+ phenotype and occurred at relatively low frequencies in peripheral blood.

The specimen sequenced was blood, either unsorted or a sorted T cell fraction (not recorded which). The clonotype originates from a male donor with ankylosing spondylitis or in good health (not recorded which). This chain is built from TRBV5-1 and TRBJ1-2; 10 nucleotides in the junction match TRBD1. The CDR3 has the sequence CASSRDVIRDRGPGYTF. The DNA is as follows: TGCGCCAGCAGCCGTGATGTGATCCGGGACAGGGGTCCTGGCTACACCTTC. Here the CDR3 is joined to the reference TRBV5-1 and TRBJ1-2 genes, and the full variable domain is: KAGVTQTPRYLIKTRGQQVTLSCSPISGHRSVSWYQQTPGQGLQFLFEYFSETQRNKGNFPGRFSGRQFSNSRSEMNVSTLELGDSALYLCASSRDVIRDRGPGYTFGSGTRLTVV.